Included here is one T cell receptor (beta chain) sequence, with context. Antigen: not known. From germline, CDR1 is MDHEN and CDR2 SYDVKM. The CDR3 consists of 15 residues. The V and J ends lost 2 bases and 1 base, in that order; junction bases with no gene match: 2. This sample is part of a study of CD8+ T cells in alopecia areata. Study-level background: Treated patients swallowed 5 to 10 mg of oral tofacitinib twice daily.

Whole-study findings and limits: Clonality was higher in lesional than normal scalp, especially in alopecia totalis/universalis.

From alopecia areata patients, lesional scalp punch biopsies and peripheral blood were collected. The authors sorted CD4+ and CD8+ T cells from PBMCs. RNA was extracted and reverse transcribed into cDNA as the sequencing template. Method: immunoSEQ multiplex PCR; TCRdb's copy keeps in-frame clones and lacks some. This table has 110,000 or so clones, 35% to 45% appearing once. The clonotype originates from a human donor with alopecia areata. This chain links TRBV28 with TRBJ2-3; 8 positions match TRBD1. Sequences were obtained from CD4+ T cells sorted from blood. The CDR3 loop is CASSLDRGRTDTQYF. CDR3 coding DNA: TGTGCCAGCAGTTTAGACAGGGGCCGCACAGATACGCAGTATTTT.